The TCR beta chain described here comes from a study of identical twins (dated by TCRdb to between 2015 and 2016). Regarding the study in general: The study deep-sequenced TCR alpha and beta repertoires from monozygotic twins, unrelated adults of various ages and cord blood to test whether fetal clonotypes persist. To rule out contamination, replicate twin experiments were performed at different times with different library preparation protocols. Paper-wide results and their limitations: Recombination models systematically underestimated out-of-frame TCR alpha sharing in monozygotic twins but agreed with sharing between unrelated individuals. Conclusions relied on cross-sectional statistical analysis, since the same donors could not be followed over many years. In beta out-of-frame sequences, excess twin sharing was weaker, because having fewer shared sequences lowered the signal-to-noise ratio. Invariant T cells such as MAIT and iNKT could partly confound zero-insertion analyses, though diverse VJ usage argued against this for most clonotypes. Fewer insertions were carried by abundant cord blood beta clonotypes, a similar but weaker trend appeared in young adult naive repertoires, and no such trend appeared in memory repertoires. Out-of-frame TCR alpha sequences shared between twins showed an excess of low generation-probability sequences compared with coincidental sharing between unrelated individuals.

Library preparation employed 5' RACE. The instrument was an Illumina HiSeq 2000. A universal primer binding site was added through template switching, and the final cDNA carried a unique molecular identifier so that TCR cDNA molecules could be counted accurately. Specific primers in the conserved constant-segment region were used to synthesize first-strand cDNA for TCR alpha and beta chains. To control for contamination, every cDNA library carried two barcodes: a SMART-Mk sample barcode plus Illumina barcodes. TruSeq adapter sequences along with Illumina sample barcodes were introduced in two successive PCR steps. The TCR alpha and beta cDNA libraries were sequenced on the Illumina HiSeq platform using custom primers. The authors' pipeline ran thus. Raw reads were processed with MiGEC to extract unique molecular identifiers, and MiXCR was used to determine CDR3 positions. Recombination models were inferred per individual with the repgenHMM and IGoR tools using an EM algorithm. The analysis of shared clonotypes was done with the tcR package in R, with sharing normalized by the product of cloneset sizes. To study raw recombination free of thymic and clonal selection effects, out-of-frame nonproductive sequences were analyzed. In-frame beta chains were kept once TCRdb had trimmed the public reads at Q25 with fastp and called clones with MiXCR. Entries that share a CDR3 protein sequence are merged under the most common genes and DNA. TCRdb assigned the V and J calls; the authors' analysis was not used. The sample table holds approximately 600,000 distinct CDR3 sequences, of which just over 7% were seen once. The top ten clones comprise roughly 1.5% of the sample.

Its CDR3 holds 18 amino acids, cysteine through phenylalanine. The kept DNA is CDR3 alone, 54 bases in frame from the first base. From a lookup of the germline V gene, CDR1 and CDR2 are SGHAT and FQNNGV. V drops 3 bases and J drops 2 bases, leaving 22 bases in between. This clonotype showed up many times. It has no known antigen specificity. Qualities for individual bases were not recorded, and no much larger clone is one base off. Every donor was a healthy Caucasian. Three pairs of female monozygotic twins, all aged about 18 to 29 years, were included in the twin cohort. Peripheral blood mononuclear cells were the source from which RNA for the TCR libraries was isolated. Separately, the same data were catalogued under a study of yellow fever vaccine responses in identical twins. The second study, in turn, reports: According to the authors, in identical twins the way T cells responded to vaccination appeared partly convergent and partly personalized. In the study, vaccine-responding T cell clones were precisely tracked in identical twins.

The sample taken for sequencing was PBMCs. The clonotype originates from a young woman in good health. The chain links TRBV11-2 with TRBJ1-2; no D gene is confidently identified. CDR3 reads: CASSFTTGPTSGNYGYTF. The DNA sequence is as follows: TGTGCCAGCAGCTTTACCACGGGCCCTACCTCCGGAAACTATGGCTACACCTTC.